The 26 T cell receptor beta chains in this list originate from one sample, sequenced in a study of breast tumors, draining lymph nodes, adjacent tissues. Breast cancer patients provided tissue from their axillary draining lymph nodes. TCRdb processed the multiplex PCR reads anew with MiXCR; each CDR3 protein has one entry. The table records 190,000 or so distinct CDR3 sequences, 31% of them present only once. Sequenced material: axillary lymph node tissue. The receptors here all came from a female donor with breast cancer. Some clones in this sample may be carry-over from other donors' samples.

To note about this clonotype: A much larger clonotype is one base distant, so this may be a read error. The rearrangement links TRBV10-3 to TRBJ2-7, with D hard to call. The length of the CDR3 is 11 residues. Germline lookup yields CDR1 ENHRY and CDR2 SYGVKD. Trimming stripped 3 bases from V and 6 bases from J, with 6 bases between. CDR3 residues: CAISDLGEQYF. CDR3 sequence (DNA): TGTGCCATCAGTGATTTAGGCGAGCAGTACTTC.

The chain carries TRBV29-1 and TRBJ1-1; TRBD1 aligns across 9 bases. The CDR3 contains 13 residues. Germline CDR1 is SQVTM and CDR2 is ANQGSEA. V lost 4 bases and J lost 6; bases outside the gene matches: 6. DNA of the CDR3: TGCAGCGTTGCTGGGGACAGGGCCTCTGAAGCTTTCTTT. This codes for CSVAGDRASEAFF.

J is TRBJ1-4 and V is TRBV5-6; 10 positions match TRBD1. CDR3 length: 15 amino acids. V lost 3 bases, J lost 3 bases, and 2 bases stayed unmatched. Germline CDR1 is SGHDT and CDR2 is YYEEEE. The CDR3 coding sequence is TGTGCCAGCAGCTATGGACAGGGGGCTAATGAAAAACTGTTTTTT. Amino acids: CASSYGQGANEKLFF.

This clonotype was counted ten times or more. This chain joins TRBV27 and TRBJ2-7; TRBD1 matches 7 bases. This CDR3 is 14 amino acids long. Germline loops: CDR1 MNHEY, CDR2 SMNVEV (reference sequence). The V gene end was trimmed by 2 bases and the J gene end by 4 bases; junction bases not matched to a gene: 5. The chain's CDR3 is CASSLDRVLYEQYF. The CDR3 region has the DNA TGTGCCAGCAGTTTAGACAGGGTTCTGTACGAGCAGTACTTC.

This clonotype was seen many times. The chain uses TRBV2 and TRBJ1-5, with D perhaps matching TRBD1 (5 bases). V was cut by 10 bases and J by 6 bases, with 19 bases left in between. Germline CDR1 SNHLY, CDR2 FYNNEI. The CDR3 is 14 amino acids. CDR3 in DNA: TGTGCCACTGGGATGTTGGGGGTTACTCAGCCCCAGCATTTT. Translation: CATGMLGVTQPQHF.

This clonotype was recorded many times. V usage is TRBV7-6 and J usage is TRBJ1-4; TRBD1 agrees at 10 bases. The CDR3 length is 18 residues. Germline V gives CDR1 SGHVS, CDR2 FNYEAQ. The J segment lost 6 bases and the V segment lost 5 bases, leaving 15 bases of the junction unmatched. The CDR3: CASSTRDRGFTNDEKLFF. CDR3 nucleotides: TGTGCCAGCAGCACTCGGGACAGGGGTTTTACGAATGATGAAAAACTGTTTTTT.

The gene calls are TRBV13 and TRBJ1-4; the D gene is possibly TRBD1 (5 bases). The CDR3 length is 17 residues. The ends were cut back, 2 bases at V and 3 bases at J, with 16 bases in the middle. The germline gives CDR1 PRHDT, CDR2 FYEKMQ (reference sequence). In nucleotides, the CDR3 is TGTGCCAGCAGCTTAAAATATTCCGGGGGGGCTAATGAAAAACTGTTTTTT. Protein product: CASSLKYSGGANEKLFF.

J is TRBJ1-5 and V is TRBV20-1; D is undetermined. The length of the CDR3 is 12 residues. From germline, CDR1 is DFQATT and CDR2 SNEGSKA (reference sequence). V lost 6 bases and J lost 6, with 12 bases in between. The CDR3 nucleotides are TGCAGTGCAGCGCGACGGCCTCAGCCCCAGCATTTT. This gives the protein CSAARRPQPQHF.

The table lists this clonotype with many counts. The chain uses TRBV29-1 and TRBJ2-1; the match to TRBD1 covers 7 bases. The CDR3 length is 13 residues. V shed 6 bases and J 4 bases; nucleotides not matched to a gene: 6. Looked up from germline, CDR1 is SQVTM and CDR2 is ANQGSEA. CDR3 in DNA: TGCAGCGTGCACAGGGGCGTTTACAATGAGCAGTTCTTC. It encodes CSVHRGVYNEQFF.

The rearrangement uses TRBV28 and TRBJ1-2; 7 nucleotides agree with TRBD1. The CDR3 consists of 15 residues. CDR1 and CDR2 from the germline V gene are MDHEN and SYDVKM. J was trimmed by 2 bases and V by 5 bases; bases with no gene match: 8. The CDR3 DNA reads TGTGCCAGCAGTCAACTTCGACAGGGCAACTATGGCTACACCTTC. Its translation: CASSQLRQGNYGYTF.

This clonotype was detected ten times or more. This chain uses TRBV7-3 with TRBJ2-1, with D perhaps being TRBD1 or TRBD2 (5 bases each). The germline V gene has CDR1 SGHTA and CDR2 FQGTGA. The CDR3 spans 14 residues. V lost 4 bases and J 6 bases, leaving 13 bases between the germline ends. Here the CDR3 DNA reads TGTGCCAGCAGCTCCTCGGGACCTCCCAATGAGCAGTTCTTC. Translating it yields CASSSSGPPNEQFF.

This clonotype occurred a few times. This may arise from a read error, as a much more abundant clone is one base away. The V call is TRBV6-5, the J call TRBJ2-3; weak D call: TRBD2 (6 bases). This CDR3 is built from 11 residues. V gave up 10 bases and J gave up 6 bases, with 11 bases separating them. Germline values: CDR1 MNHEY, CDR2 SVGAGI. The CDR3 region is CATTAGDTQYF. CDR3 nucleotides: TGTGCCACCACCGCGGGGGATACGCAGTATTTT.

This clonotype was picked up a small number of times. This could be a read error, since a much larger clone is one nucleotide away. The rearrangement joins TRBV20-1 to TRBJ1-2; D gene unclear. Germline CDR1 and CDR2: DFQATT and SNEGSKA (reference sequence). CDR3 size: 13 residues. The CDR3 loop reads CSARDSGSYAYTF. The CDR3 DNA is TGCAGTGCTAGAGATTCAGGCAGTTATGCCTACACCTTC.

There are many counts of this clonotype. The chain links TRBV6-5 to TRBJ1-3; TRBD1 might be the D (5 bases). V lost 6 bases and J 1 base, leaving 13 bases between the germline ends. CDR1 MNHEY and CDR2 SVGAGI come from the germline V gene. The CDR3 sequence is 15 residues long. CDR3 coding DNA: TGTGCCAGCAGCAGGGAGGCTGGATCTGGAAACACCATATATTTT. Its protein is CASSREAGSGNTIYF.

The chain is built from TRBV4-1 and TRBJ2-3, with D perhaps given as TRBD1 or TRBD2 (6 bases each). Germline values: CDR1 MGHRA, CDR2 YSYEKL. The CDR3 sequence is 15 residues long. Trimming left V 0 bases short and J 11 bases short, with 18 bases between. CDR3 in DNA: TGCGCCAGCAGCCAAGATAGGGGGGAGTCCAATGAGCAGTATTTT. Encoded protein: CASSQDRGESNEQYF.

This clonotype was seen a handful of times. The junction and the germline gene differ at one end; a read error may be behind it. The V gene is TRBV18, the J gene TRBJ2-7; D remains ambiguous. There are 12 residues in the CDR3. The germline V gene encodes CDR1 KGHSH and CDR2 LQKENI. The CDR3 spells CASSPGRFERYF. For the CDR3, the DNA is TGTGCCAGCTCACCAGGTCGGTTCGAGCGGTACTTC.

On this clonotype: Lacking the conserved final phenylalanine or tryptophan, this CDR3 likely reflects a read error. The chain links TRBV5-4 to TRBJ2-3; possible D gene TRBD2, 6 bases. The germline CDR1 and CDR2 sequences are SGHNT and YYREEE (reference sequence). There are 19 residues in the CDR3. The V gene lost 4 bases and the J gene lost 0 bases, with 24 bases spanning the gap. The CDR3 here is CASSPESTFGGDSTDTQYL. CDR3 bases: TGTGCCAGCAGCCCCGAATCCACTTTCGGGGGAGATAGCACAGATACGCAGTATCTT.

This clonotype was seen repeatedly, ten times or more. V gene TRBV7-9 combines with J gene TRBJ2-5; the D call may be TRBD1 or TRBD2 (6 bases each). V was cut by 2 bases and J by 9 bases, with 25 bases left in between. The length of the CDR3 is 17 residues. Germline V gene lookup returns CDR1 SEHNR and CDR2 FQNEAQ (reference sequence). DNA for the CDR3: TGTGCCAGCAGCTTACGGGGGATGGGGGCGCGAGGGGAGCCCCAGTACTTC. Amino acids: CASSLRGMGARGEPQYF.

The V gene is TRBV2, the J gene TRBJ1-4, with TRBD1 as a possible D gene (6 bases). The V and J ends lost 0 bases and 10 bases respectively, with 12 bases between them. The length of the CDR3 is 14 residues. The V gene's germline CDR1 is SNHLY and CDR2 FYNNEI. CDR3 region: CASSEALTGRKLFF. The CDR3 DNA follows: TGTGCCAGCAGTGAAGCGCTTACAGGGCGAAAACTGTTTTTT.

This clonotype was seen repeatedly, ten times or more. This chain links TRBV5-1 with TRBJ2-1; TRBD2 agrees at 10 bases. The germline gives CDR1 SGHRS, CDR2 YFSETQ. V shed 0 bases, J shed 6 bases, and the junction held 6 bases outside the gene matches. The CDR3 runs to 16 residues. The CDR3 loop reads CASSLGSSGSGNEQFF. The CDR3 nucleotides read TGCGCCAGCAGCTTGGGGTCTAGCGGGAGTGGCAATGAGCAGTTCTTC.

The sample holds many counts of this clonotype. The chain recombines TRBV7-2 with TRBJ2-1; 9 nucleotides agree with TRBD2. Germline CDR1 is SGHTA and CDR2 is FQGNSA. This CDR3 contains 17 residues. J lost 5 bases, V lost 4 bases, and 12 bases had no gene match. The CDR3, as DNA: TGTGCCAGCAGCTCCCAAACAGGACTAGCGCGGCACAATGAGCAGTTCTTC. Protein product: CASSSQTGLARHNEQFF.

This clonotype was found many times. The V gene is TRBV30, the J gene TRBJ1-4, with D possibly TRBD1 on 5 matching bases. The CDR3 is 14 residues long. The ends were cut back, 1 base at V and 0 bases at J, with 6 bases in the middle. Germline assignment: CDR1 GTSNPN and CDR2 SVGIG (reference sequence). This chain's CDR3 is CAWSGGTTNEKLFF. For the CDR3, the DNA is TGTGCCTGGAGTGGGGGGACAACTAATGAAAAACTGTTTTTT.

This clonotype was observed many times. The chain employs TRBV10-3 and TRBJ2-5; TRBD2 might be the D (5 bases). CDR3 length: 13 residues. The germline gives CDR1 ENHRY, CDR2 SYGVKD. Deletions cut 11 bases from V and 3 bases from J, with 16 bases between. The CDR3 loop is CASRATHEETQYF. The CDR3 nucleotides are TGTGCCTCGCGGGCCACGCACGAAGAGACCCAGTACTTC.

This clonotype was counted ten times or more. The J gene is TRBJ2-2, the V gene TRBV5-1, with unresolved D. The CDR3 has 12 amino acids. V gave up 0 bases and J gave up 6 bases, with 3 bases separating them. Per the germline V gene, CDR1 is SGHRS and CDR2 is YFSETQ. The CDR3 region is CASSLVSGELFF. CDR3 sequence (DNA): TGCGCCAGCAGCTTGGTGTCCGGGGAGCTGTTTTTT. The whole variable domain, remainder taken from reference TRBV5-1 and TRBJ2-2, is KAGVTQTPRYLIKTRGQQVTLSCSPISGHRSVSWYQQTPGQGLQFLFEYFSETQRNKGNFPGRFSGRQFSNSRSEMNVSTLELGDSALYLCASSLVSGELFFGEGSRLTVL.

The chain carries TRBV29-1 and TRBJ1-2; the D gene is possibly TRBD1 (5 bases). Germline CDR1 reads SQVTM; CDR2 reads ANQGSEA. The V and J ends lost 4 bases and 5 bases respectively, with 11 bases between them. This CDR3 comprises 12 residues. In nucleotides, the CDR3 is TGCAGCGTTGTTCCGACAGTGTATGGCTACACCTTC. Its protein is CSVVPTVYGYTF. The entire variable domain, with the rest obtained from reference TRBV29-1 and TRBJ1-2, is as follows: SAVISQKPSRDICQRGTSLTIQCQVDSQVTMMFWYRQQPGQSLTLIATANQGSEATYESGFVIDKFPISRPNLTFSTLTVSNMSPEDSSIYLCSVVPTVYGYTFGSGTRLTVV.

The chain is built from TRBV11-1 and TRBJ2-7; D remains ambiguous. The germline V gene encodes CDR1 SGHAT and CDR2 FQDESV (reference sequence). The CDR3 length is 16 residues. V gave up 2 bases and J gave up 3 bases, with 17 bases separating them. The CDR3 loop is CASSLPQGSGDYEQYF. The CDR3 DNA reads as TGTGCCAGCAGCTTACCTCAAGGCTCTGGCGACTACGAGCAGTACTTC.